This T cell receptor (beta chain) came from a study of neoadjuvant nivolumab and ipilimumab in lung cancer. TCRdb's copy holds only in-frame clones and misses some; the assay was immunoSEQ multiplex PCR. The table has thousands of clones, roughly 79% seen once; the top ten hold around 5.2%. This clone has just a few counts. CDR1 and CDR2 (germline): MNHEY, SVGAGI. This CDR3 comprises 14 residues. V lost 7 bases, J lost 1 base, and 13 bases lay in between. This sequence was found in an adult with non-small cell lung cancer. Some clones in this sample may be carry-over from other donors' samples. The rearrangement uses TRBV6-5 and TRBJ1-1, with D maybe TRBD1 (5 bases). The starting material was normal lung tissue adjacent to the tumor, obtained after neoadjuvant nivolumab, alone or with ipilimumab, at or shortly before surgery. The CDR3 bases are TGTGCCAGCACCCCCCGTACAGGGAACACTGAAGCTTTCTTT. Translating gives CASTPRTGNTEAFF.